Listed below are T cell receptor beta chains from one sample, sequenced in a study of blood T cell repertoires in COVID-19. Profiling relied on immunoSEQ multiplex PCR, and the TCRdb table lists in-frame clones only, not all of them. The sample shows over 85,000 clones, roughly nine tenths of them seen only once. The source material was peripheral blood. Source of these receptors: a man between 65 and 80 years old with acute or convalescent COVID-19. CDR3s include the opening cysteine and the closing phenylalanine or tryptophan. The order of the fields is V gene, J gene, D gene, clone size, CDR3 DNA, CDR3 protein. D genes are given only for firm matches. A row's size may be missing; if present it is once, few, many or a size class.

v_gene: TRBV7-2; j_gene: TRBJ2-7; d_gene: -; abundance: -; CDR3nt: TGTGCCAGCAGCGGCCAAAGAGGGTCCTACGAGCAGTACTTC; CDR3aa: CASSGQRGSYEQYF
v_gene: TRBV7-7; j_gene: TRBJ2-1; d_gene: TRBD2; abundance: -; CDR3nt: TGTGCTAAGCCTGGGGCTAGCGGGGTCTACAATGAGCAGTTCTTC; CDR3aa: CAKPGASGVYNEQFF
v_gene: TRBV19; j_gene: TRBJ1-2; d_gene: TRBD1; abundance: -; CDR3nt: TGTGCCAGTAGTCTTCGGGACAGGTCCTATGGCTACACCTTC; CDR3aa: CASSLRDRSYGYTF
v_gene: TRBV13; j_gene: TRBJ2-3; d_gene: TRBD2; abundance: -; CDR3nt: TGTGCCAGTGGGACTAGCGGGGGGGCTGGTACGCAGTATTTT; CDR3aa: CASGTSGGAGTQYF
v_gene: TRBV7-6; j_gene: TRBJ1-3; d_gene: -; abundance: -; CDR3nt: TGTGCCAGCAGCCAACAGGGTCGGGGCTTTGGAAACACCATATATTTT; CDR3aa: CASSQQGRGFGNTIYF
v_gene: TRBV7-2; j_gene: TRBJ1-6; d_gene: -; abundance: -; CDR3nt: TGTGCCAGCAGCCGTCAGGTATCCTATAATTCACCCCTCCACTTT; CDR3aa: CASSRQVSYNSPLHF
v_gene: TRBV19; j_gene: TRBJ1-1; d_gene: -; abundance: -; CDR3nt: TGTGCCAGTAGTGCCCGGGACAAGAACACTGAAGCTTTCTTT; CDR3aa: CASSARDKNTEAFF
v_gene: TRBV9; j_gene: TRBJ2-5; d_gene: TRBD2; abundance: -; CDR3nt: TGTGCCAGCAGCGGCAGCGGGGGGGCCGTCGAGACCCAGTACTTC; CDR3aa: CASSGSGGAVETQYF
v_gene: TRBV6-1; j_gene: TRBJ2-7; d_gene: -; abundance: -; CDR3nt: TGTGCCAGCAGTGAAACAGGGCCCTACGAGCAGTACTTC; CDR3aa: CASSETGPYEQYF
v_gene: TRBV7-6; j_gene: TRBJ1-3; d_gene: -; abundance: -; CDR3nt: TGTGCCAGCAGCTCCACAGTGGGAAACACCATATATTTT; CDR3aa: CASSSTVGNTIYF
v_gene: TRBV21-1; j_gene: TRBJ1-1; d_gene: -; abundance: -; CDR3nt: TGTGCCAGCAGCGACGCACAGGCTTACACTGAAGCTTTCTTT; CDR3aa: CASSDAQAYTEAFF
v_gene: TRBV11-3; j_gene: TRBJ1-1; d_gene: TRBD1; abundance: few; CDR3nt: TGTGCCAGAAGCGTCATAGAAGGGCAGGGGGCCCTACATATCACTGAAGCTTTCTTT; CDR3aa: CARSVIEGQGALHITEAFF
v_gene: TRBV19; j_gene: TRBJ2-1; d_gene: TRBD2; abundance: -; CDR3nt: TGTGCCAGTAGTCACTTGTTCGCGGGGGAATCCAATGAGCAGTTCTTC; CDR3aa: CASSHLFAGESNEQFF
v_gene: TRBV28; j_gene: TRBJ2-5; d_gene: -; abundance: -; CDR3nt: TGTGCCAGCAGTTTAGAGGGGGGGGACTATCAAGAGACCCAGTACTTC; CDR3aa: CASSLEGGDYQETQYF
v_gene: TRBV3-1/TRBV3-2; j_gene: TRBJ2-1; d_gene: -; abundance: -; CDR3nt: TGTGCCAGCAGCCAAGTCTTGGGGCCCGGTTACAATGAGCAGTTCTTC; CDR3aa: CASSQVLGPGYNEQFF
v_gene: TRBV6-5; j_gene: TRBJ1-6; d_gene: -; abundance: -; CDR3nt: TGTGCCAGCTCAAACGAGGGATATAATTCACCCCTCCACTTT; CDR3aa: CASSNEGYNSPLHF
v_gene: TRBV19; j_gene: TRBJ1-5; d_gene: -; abundance: -; CDR3nt: TGTGCCAGTAAAAAAGGGGCCGATTATAGCAATCAGCCCCAGCATTTT; CDR3aa: CASKKGADYSNQPQHF
v_gene: TRBV28; j_gene: TRBJ1-5; d_gene: -; abundance: -; CDR3nt: TGTGCCAGCAGTCTAGTCCGTCAGCCCCAGCATTTT; CDR3aa: CASSLVRQPQHF
v_gene: TRBV18; j_gene: TRBJ2-5; d_gene: TRBD1; abundance: -; CDR3nt: TGTGCCAGCTCACCAACAGGGGGGAAGGAGGAGACCCAGTACTTC; CDR3aa: CASSPTGGKEETQYF
v_gene: TRBV9; j_gene: TRBJ2-5; d_gene: -; abundance: -; CDR3nt: TGTGCCAGCAGCGTAAAGTCCTTCGAGGAAGAGACCCAGTACTTC; CDR3aa: CASSVKSFEEETQYF
v_gene: TRBV10-1; j_gene: TRBJ1-6; d_gene: -; abundance: -; CDR3nt: TGCGCCAGCCTACCTGGGCAGCTTGATTATTCACCCCTCCACTTT; CDR3aa: CASLPGQLDYSPLHF
v_gene: TRBV5-1; j_gene: TRBJ2-3; d_gene: -; abundance: -; CDR3nt: TGCGCCAGCAGGACAGGACCCTTTACGCAGTATTTT; CDR3aa: CASRTGPFTQYF